The rows below give T cell receptor beta chains drawn from one sample of a study of PD-L1 blockade in urothelial cancer. The data were produced by immunoSEQ multiplex PCR, yet TCRdb's version contains in-frame clones alone and is incomplete. This table holds roughly 32,000 clones, around 84% found once. This sample comprised PBMCs, obtained around atezolizumab (anti-PD-L1) treatment. These TCRs come from a man aged 60 to 75 with urothelial cancer. CDR3s include the opening cysteine and the closing phenylalanine or tryptophan. A D gene is named only where the DNA matches it firmly. Some rows mark clone size as missing; the rest say once, few, many or name a class of expanded clone.

d_call: TRBD1
clone_size: few
j_call: TRBJ1-1
v_call: TRBV30
cdr3_length: 14
cdr3_nt: TGTGCCTGGGTAGATTGGGACAGGGGACCTGAAGCTTTCTTT
cdr3_aa: CAWVDWDRGPEAFF

d_call: TRBD2
clone_size: few
j_call: TRBJ2-7
v_call: TRBV5-6
cdr3_length: 16
cdr3_nt: TGTGCCAGCACCCACGGGTCGGGAGGGCCTTGGCACGAGCAGTACTTC
cdr3_aa: CASTHGSGGPWHEQYF

d_call: TRBD2
clone_size: NA
j_call: TRBJ2-6
v_call: TRBV4-2
cdr3_length: 17
cdr3_nt: TGTGCCAGCAGCCAACCCGGGACTAGTACTGGGGCCAACGTCCTGACTTTC
cdr3_aa: CASSQPGTSTGANVLTF

d_call: TRBD1
clone_size: NA
j_call: TRBJ2-2
v_call: TRBV7-6
cdr3_length: 16
cdr3_nt: TGTGCCAGCAGCTTAGCAGACAGGGCAAACACCGGGGAGCTGTTTTTT
cdr3_aa: CASSLADRANTGELFF

d_call: TRBD1
clone_size: few
j_call: TRBJ1-2
v_call: TRBV29-1
cdr3_length: 12
cdr3_nt: TGCAGCTCGGGAGGACAGGGAGGTGGCTACACCTTC
cdr3_aa: CSSGGQGGGYTF

d_call: NA
clone_size: NA
j_call: TRBJ2-2
v_call: TRBV7-7
cdr3_length: 15
cdr3_nt: TGTGCTAGCAGCTTAGCTCAGGGAGGCACCGGGGAGCTGTTTTTT
cdr3_aa: CASSLAQGGTGELFF

d_call: TRBD2
clone_size: once
j_call: TRBJ2-1
v_call: TRBV5-6
cdr3_length: 16
cdr3_nt: TGTGCCAGCAGCCTGGCTGGCGGGGGGTCGGAAAATGAGCAGTTCTTC
cdr3_aa: CASSLAGGGSENEQFF

d_call: NA
clone_size: NA
j_call: TRBJ1-1
v_call: TRBV5-1
cdr3_length: 13
cdr3_nt: TGCGCCAGCAGCCCCCTGGCATGGACTGAAGCTTTCTTT
cdr3_aa: CASSPLAWTEAFF

d_call: TRBD1
clone_size: NA
j_call: TRBJ1-2
v_call: TRBV6-1
cdr3_length: 16
cdr3_nt: TGTGCCAGCAGTGTACTTTCTTGGACAGGCGACTATGGCTACACCTTC
cdr3_aa: CASSVLSWTGDYGYTF

d_call: TRBD2
clone_size: once
j_call: TRBJ2-7
v_call: TRBV30
cdr3_length: 13
cdr3_nt: TGTGCCTGCGGACTAGCGGGAGGTTCCGAGCAGTACTTC
cdr3_aa: CACGLAGGSEQYF

d_call: TRBD1
clone_size: NA
j_call: TRBJ2-7
v_call: TRBV11-3
cdr3_length: 13
cdr3_nt: TGTGCCAGCAGCTCCGGGACAGCCTACGAGCAGTACTTC
cdr3_aa: CASSSGTAYEQYF

d_call: TRBD1
clone_size: NA
j_call: TRBJ1-1
v_call: TRBV18
cdr3_length: 14
cdr3_nt: TGTGCCAGCTCACCACGAACAGGGACAGCTGAAGCTTTCTTT
cdr3_aa: CASSPRTGTAEAFF

d_call: NA
clone_size: once
j_call: TRBJ2-7
v_call: TRBV6-6
cdr3_length: 15
cdr3_nt: TGTGCCAGCAGTTTCTTGGACAAAAGCTCCTACGAGCAGTACTTC
cdr3_aa: CASSFLDKSSYEQYF

d_call: NA
clone_size: NA
j_call: TRBJ2-3
v_call: TRBV2
cdr3_length: 15
cdr3_nt: TGTGCCAGCAGTGACCCCGACAGGATCCCAGATACGCAGTATTTT
cdr3_aa: CASSDPDRIPDTQYF

d_call: NA
clone_size: NA
j_call: TRBJ1-1
v_call: TRBV30
cdr3_length: 12
cdr3_nt: TGTGCCTGGGGGGACCTGGACAGCGAAGCTTTCTTT
cdr3_aa: CAWGDLDSEAFF

d_call: TRBD2
clone_size: NA
j_call: TRBJ2-1
v_call: TRBV4-2
cdr3_length: 17
cdr3_nt: TGTGCCAGCAGCCAAGGTGGTGAGACTAGCGGCGTCAATGAGCAGTTCTTC
cdr3_aa: CASSQGGETSGVNEQFF

d_call: NA
clone_size: few
j_call: TRBJ2-2
v_call: TRBV30
cdr3_length: 12
cdr3_nt: TGTGCCTGGAGCCCAGGTACCGGGGAGCTGTTTTTT
cdr3_aa: CAWSPGTGELFF

d_call: NA
clone_size: NA
j_call: TRBJ1-5
v_call: TRBV7-9
cdr3_length: 13
cdr3_nt: TGTGCCAGCAGCTTAGCGGGGGGACCGGCCCAGCATTTT
cdr3_aa: CASSLAGGPAQHF

d_call: NA
clone_size: NA
j_call: TRBJ1-2
v_call: TRBV10-3
cdr3_length: 15
cdr3_nt: TGTGCCATCAGTCCCTCGGGCAGGGATAACTATGGCTACACCTTC
cdr3_aa: CAISPSGRDNYGYTF